A selection of T cell receptor beta chains follows, all from one sample in a study of Ad26.COV2.S vaccination and SARS-CoV-2 variants. Here immunoSEQ multiplex PCR was the method, and the copy in TCRdb shows in-frame clones only, minus some. The repertoire has a few hundred thousand clones, 83% of them found once; the top ten carry about 8%. The sample here was peripheral blood, taken in a trial of Ad26.COV2.S vaccine versus placebo. These receptors were collected from a person between 18 and 65 years old who received the Ad26.COV2.S COVID-19 vaccine or a placebo. CDR3s include the opening cysteine and the closing phenylalanine or tryptophan. A D gene is named only where the DNA matches it firmly. Part of the rows lack a size; the others show once, few, many or a class for expanded clones.

V gene	J gene	D gene	CDR3 length	clone size	CDR3 protein	CDR3 DNA
TRBV5-1	TRBJ2-5	.	13	.	CASSRGEVETQYF	TGCGCCAGCAGCAGAGGGGAAGTGGAGACCCAGTACTTC
TRBV5-1	TRBJ2-3	.	16	.	CASSSEADTSTDTQYF	TGCGCCAGCAGCTCAGAGGCGGATACTAGCACAGATACGCAGTATTTT
TRBV5-1	TRBJ1-2	TRBD1	14	.	CASREGQGGYGYTF	TGCGCCAGCAGGGAAGGACAGGGTGGCTATGGCTACACCTTC
TRBV19	TRBJ2-1	.	14	.	CASSNPPGLDEQFF	TGTGCCAGTAGTAACCCCCCAGGGCTAGATGAGCAGTTCTTC
TRBV10-3	TRBJ1-1	TRBD1	14	once	CAISDYAGGTEAFF	TGTGCCATCAGTGATTATGCAGGGGGGACTGAAGCTTTCTTT
TRBV5-6	TRBJ2-1	TRBD2	17	.	CASSVVPGLAGLDEQFF	TGTGCCAGCAGCGTGGTTCCGGGACTAGCGGGGCTGGATGAGCAGTTCTTC
TRBV5-4	TRBJ1-3	.	11	.	CASSSRDTIYF	TGTGCCAGCAGCTCAAGGGACACCATATATTTT
TRBV6-5	TRBJ2-1	TRBD2	15	.	CASTQRSGSSHEQFF	TGTGCCAGCACCCAGAGGAGCGGGAGTTCCCATGAGCAGTTCTTC
TRBV28	TRBJ1-1	TRBD1	15	few	CASSYSGQGVAEAFF	TGTGCCAGCAGTTATTCGGGACAGGGGGTCGCTGAAGCTTTCTTT
TRBV6-6	TRBJ2-7	TRBD1	15	.	CASSQRDRGPHEQYF	TGTGCCAGCAGTCAACGAGACAGGGGCCCCCACGAGCAGTACTTC
TRBV9	TRBJ2-5	.	13	.	CASSGGVRETQYF	TGTGCCAGCAGCGGAGGGGTGAGGGAGACCCAGTACTTC
TRBV7-2	TRBJ1-1	.	14	.	CASSLGIGNPEAFF	TGTGCCAGCAGCTTAGGAATCGGGAACCCTGAAGCTTTCTTT
TRBV7-9	TRBJ2-3	.	16	.	CASSLVRGANTDTQYF	TGTGCCAGCAGCTTAGTCCGGGGAGCTAACACAGATACGCAGTATTTT
TRBV3-1/TRBV3-2	TRBJ2-7	.	16	.	CASSQWGRGSSYEQYF	TGTGCCAGCAGCCAGTGGGGGCGGGGATCGTCCTACGAGCAGTACTTC
TRBV4-1	TRBJ1-1	.	12	.	CASSHGHVEAFF	TGCGCCAGCAGCCACGGACACGTCGAAGCTTTCTTT
TRBV2	TRBJ1-6	TRBD1	17	.	CASSENRGSSYNSPLHF	TGTGCCAGCAGCGAAAACAGGGGGAGCTCCTATAATTCACCCCTCCACTTT
TRBV7-9	TRBJ1-3	.	15	few	CASSPRSDSGNTIYF	TGTGCCAGCAGCCCCAGGTCGGACTCTGGAAACACCATATATTTT
TRBV30	TRBJ1-2	.	15	.	CASVKPGLPNYGYTF	TGTGCCTCTGTAAAGCCAGGTCTACCTAACTATGGCTACACCTTC
TRBV12-3/TRBV12-4	TRBJ1-6	.	13	.	CASRWQDNSPLHF	TGTGCCAGCAGGTGGCAGGATAATTCACCCCTCCACTTT
TRBV4-1	TRBJ2-1	TRBD2	21	.	CASSHVREGLAGASSYNEQFF	TGCGCCAGCAGCCATGTTCGGGAGGGACTAGCGGGCGCTAGCTCCTACAATGAGCAGTTCTTC
TRBV6-5	TRBJ2-7	TRBD1	15	.	CASSKAGGVSYEQYF	TGTGCCAGCAGTAAGGCAGGGGGCGTCTCCTACGAGCAGTACTTC
TRBV7-3	TRBJ1-6	TRBD1	15	few	CASSARQGNRSPLHF	TGTGCCAGCAGCGCGCGACAGGGGAATCGGTCACCCCTCCACTTT
TRBV7-9	TRBJ1-3	TRBD1	14	.	CASSFMDRASTIYF	TGTGCCAGCAGCTTTATGGACAGGGCAAGCACCATATATTTT
TRBV2	TRBJ1-2	.	18	.	CASTIKGRAGRVEYGYTF	TGTGCCAGCACCATCAAGGGCAGGGCGGGACGAGTGGAGTATGGCTACACCTTC
TRBV3-1/TRBV3-2	TRBJ2-7	.	15	.	CASSRRRTDAYEQYF	TGTGCCAGCAGCCGTAGGAGGACTGATGCCTACGAGCAGTACTTC
TRBV7-3	TRBJ2-2	.	15	.	CASSPRRENTGELFF	TGTGCCAGCAGCCCCCGGCGGGAGAACACCGGGGAGCTGTTTTTT
TRBV27	TRBJ2-7	TRBD1	14	.	CASSDRDGSYEQYF	TGTGCCAGCAGTGACAGGGACGGGTCCTACGAGCAGTACTTC
TRBV10-3	TRBJ2-7	.	15	.	CAISESGLINYEQYF	TGTGCCATCAGTGAGTCGGGACTTATCAACTACGAGCAGTACTTC
TRBV18	TRBJ2-3	TRBD2	15	.	CASSPTSGDTDTQYF	TGTGCCAGCTCACCGACTAGCGGGGACACAGATACGCAGTATTTT
TRBV19	TRBJ2-7	.	13	.	CASSIVYGYEQYF	TGTGCCAGTAGTATAGTTTACGGCTACGAGCAGTACTTC
TRBV24-1	TRBJ2-2	.	17	once	CATSDYTPVLNTGELFF	TGTGCCACCAGTGATTATACCCCTGTCCTGAACACCGGGGAGCTGTTTTTT
TRBV7-9	TRBJ1-2	.	14	.	CASSLGRKNYGYTF	TGTGCCAGCAGCTTAGGGAGAAAAAACTATGGCTACACCTTC
TRBV7-2	TRBJ1-2	.	13	few	CASSLGSSYGYTF	TGTGCCAGCAGCTTAGGGTCAAGCTATGGCTACACCTTC
TRBV11-1	TRBJ1-1	.	13	.	CASSLEVGTEAFF	TGTGCCAGCAGCTTAGAGGTGGGCACTGAAGCTTTCTTT
TRBV5-6	TRBJ2-7	TRBD2	14	medium-sized	CASSKRGGSYEQYF	TGTGCCAGCAGTAAGCGGGGGGGCTCCTACGAGCAGTACTTC
TRBV12-3/TRBV12-4	TRBJ1-1	.	11	.	CASSPHRKAFF	TGTGCCAGCAGCCCCCACAGAAAAGCTTTCTTT
TRBV7-9	TRBJ2-7	TRBD2	14	once	CATTGLAGDNEQYF	TGTGCCACCACCGGACTAGCGGGAGACAACGAGCAGTACTTC
TRBV15	TRBJ2-7	.	12	.	CATKAVRGEQYF	TGTGCCACCAAAGCAGTCCGGGGCGAGCAGTACTTC
TRBV20-1	TRBJ2-1	.	11	.	CSASPQATMLF	TGCAGTGCCAGCCCACAGGCTACTATGCTCTTC
TRBV30	TRBJ2-7	.	10	.	CAWGLYEQYF	TGTGCCTGGGGCCTCTACGAGCAGTACTTC
TRBV3-1/TRBV3-2	TRBJ1-5	.	14	few	CASSQVGSRQPQHF	TGTGCCAGCAGCCAAGTGGGTAGTCGACAGCCCCAGCATTTT
TRBV27	TRBJ1-1	TRBD1	17	once	CASSSTGGGLRNTEAFF	TGTGCCAGCAGTTCCACAGGGGGTGGGCTGAGAAACACTGAAGCTTTCTTT
TRBV7-8	TRBJ1-2	.	12	.	CASSLYNKGGTF	TGTGCCAGCAGCCTCTACAATAAGGGAGGCACCTTC
TRBV18	TRBJ2-7	.	12	.	CASSPTPKEQYF	TGTGCCAGCTCACCAACACCGAAAGAGCAGTACTTC
TRBV15	TRBJ1-4	TRBD1	16	few	CATRETGGTPIEKLFF	TGTGCCACCAGAGAGACAGGGGGGACGCCCATTGAAAAACTGTTTTTT
TRBV18	TRBJ1-5	TRBD1	15	.	CASSLGTVSNQPQHF	TGTGCCAGCTCACTCGGGACAGTAAGCAATCAGCCCCAGCATTTT
TRBV6-6	TRBJ2-3	.	10	once	CAAGDSTQYF	TGTGCCGCAGGGGACTCTACGCAGTATTTT
TRBV11-1	TRBJ1-2	.	13	medium-sized	CASSGYSNYGYTF	TGTGCCAGCAGCGGCTACTCTAACTATGGCTACACCTTC
TRBV5-1	TRBJ2-1	TRBD1	15	.	CASGTGANIYNEQFF	TGCGCCAGCGGGACAGGGGCCAACATCTACAATGAGCAGTTCTTC
TRBV4-2	TRBJ1-4	.	14	.	CASSSRGVSEKLFF	TGTGCCAGCAGCTCACGAGGGGTATCGGAAAAACTGTTTTTT
TRBV12-3/TRBV12-4	TRBJ2-1	.	11	.	CASRVNNEQFF	TGTGCCAGCAGGGTTAACAATGAGCAGTTCTTC
TRBV13	TRBJ1-1	TRBD1	16	.	CASSHRQGWESTEAFF	TGTGCCAGCAGCCACAGACAGGGATGGGAAAGCACTGAAGCTTTCTTT
TRBV11-3	TRBJ2-3	TRBD2	16	.	CASSLSSGSGTDTQYF	TGTGCCAGCAGCTTATCGAGCGGGAGTGGAACAGATACGCAGTATTTT